A single sample gave rise to the 12 T cell receptor beta chains below, sequenced in a study of beta chain features in type 1 diabetes. General study findings and limits: Across all four CD4+ subsets, people with type 1 diabetes showed modestly shorter TCRB CDR3s.

Their antigen targets remain unknown. Expressed TCRB transcripts got sequenced, as all isolated RNA was reverse transcribed. TCRdb's copy holds only in-frame clones and misses some; the assay was immunoSEQ multiplex PCR. The data contain fewer than 350,000 clones, approximately 16% of them singletons. Input material: naive CD4+ T cells from blood. These receptors were collected from a man aged 18-30 years with type 1 diabetes.

This clone was detected only a few times. The V and J genes are TRBV29-1 and TRBJ2-7, with 8 bases aligning to TRBD2. The germline V gene encodes CDR1 SQVTM and CDR2 ANQGSEA. The CDR3 is 13 amino acids. The trim removed 6 bases at V and 4 bases at J, leaving 8 bases unmatched. The CDR3 region is CSVGLADPYEQYF. The CDR3 nucleotides read TGCAGCGTCGGACTAGCAGACCCTTACGAGCAGTACTTC.

This clone was found a few times. This chain connects TRBV6-6 to TRBJ1-6, with unresolved D. Trimming removed 5 bases from V and 10 bases from J, with 9 bases in between. The germline gives CDR1 MNHNY, CDR2 SVGAGI (reference sequence). This CDR3 is 12 amino acids long. In DNA, the CDR3 is TGTGCCAGCAGTCCACAATCCTCACCCCTCCACTTT. As protein: CASSPQSSPLHF.

The genes are TRBV6-5 and TRBJ1-2, with 8 bases lining up with TRBD1. Germline V gives CDR1 MNHEY, CDR2 SVGAGI. V dropped 0 bases and J dropped 3; count of bases not matched to a gene: 0. This CDR3 has 14 residues. The CDR3 bases are TGTGCCAGCAGTTACTCGACAGGGGACTATGGCTACACCTTC. It is translated as CASSYSTGDYGYTF.

V usage is TRBV27 and J usage is TRBJ2-7; TRBD1 might be the D (6 bases). V lost 2 bases, J lost 4 bases, and 15 bases lay in between. The CDR3 has 15 residues. The germline V gene encodes CDR1 MNHEY and CDR2 SMNVEV (reference sequence). This CDR3 reads CASSLKAGVVYEQYF. The CDR3 DNA reads as TGTGCCAGCAGTTTAAAGGCAGGGGTTGTTTACGAGCAGTACTTC.

The chain joins TRBV2 to TRBJ2-3; no clear D. The germline gives CDR1 SNHLY, CDR2 FYNNEI. This CDR3 spans 13 amino acids. Deletions cut 10 bases from V and 2 bases from J, with 13 bases between. The CDR3 loop reads CATNQEITDTQYF. The CDR3 nucleotides read TGTGCCACGAACCAGGAAATCACAGATACGCAGTATTTT.

The J gene is TRBJ2-3, the V gene TRBV28; unclear D gene. CDR3 length: 11 amino acids. V was pared by 6 bases and J by 7 bases, with 8 bases between. The germline V gene has CDR1 MDHEN and CDR2 SYDVKM. The CDR3 is CASRSLNTQYF. Written as DNA, the CDR3 is TGTGCCAGCAGGTCTTTAAATACGCAGTATTTT.

The rearrangement joins TRBV25-1 to TRBJ1-2; possible D gene TRBD1, 6 bases. The germline gives CDR1 MGHDK, CDR2 SYGVNS. The V and J ends lost 7 bases and 4 bases respectively, with 13 bases between them. This CDR3 has 13 amino acids. This CDR3 reads CASKAGQSYGYTF. CDR3 nucleotides: TGTGCCAGCAAAGCCGGACAGAGCTATGGCTACACCTTC.

The J gene is TRBJ2-7, the V gene TRBV7-4, with 10 bases that match TRBD1. Germline V gene lookup returns CDR1 SGHVT and CDR2 SQSDAQ. The CDR3 runs to 17 residues. After removal of 5 bases from V and 3 bases from J, the junction contained 13 bases not matched to a gene. The CDR3 spells CASSVPARDRGFYEQYF. CDR3 DNA: TGTGCCAGCAGCGTACCCGCGCGGGACAGGGGATTCTACGAGCAGTACTTC.

The CDR3 DNA follows: TGTGCCAGCAGCCCCGGGTCAGCGTCGGACGAGCAGTACTTC. Residues: CASSPGSASDEQYF. The chain combines TRBV11-3 with TRBJ2-7, with D uncertain. This CDR3 comprises 14 residues. Trimming left V 5 bases short and J 5 bases short, with 16 bases between. Germline loops: CDR1 SGHNT, CDR2 YENEEA.

This clone was counted a few times. The chain carries TRBV29-1 and TRBJ2-7, with TRBD2 matching over 7 bases. Germline CDR1 SQVTM, CDR2 ANQGSEA. The CDR3 totals 13 residues. V shed 3 bases and J 3 bases; nucleotides not matched to a gene: 5. Here the CDR3 reads CSVDGGVGYEQYF. The CDR3, as DNA: TGCAGCGTTGATGGGGGGGTCGGCTACGAGCAGTACTTC.

In its sample, this clone was seen a few times. The chain combines TRBV5-1 with TRBJ2-1; 11 nucleotides agree with TRBD2. Germline trimming cut 4 bases from V and 0 bases from J; bases unmatched to any gene: 0. CDR1 SGHRS and CDR2 YFSETQ come from the germline V gene. This CDR3 has 15 amino acids. The CDR3 reads CASSTSGSSYNEQFF. DNA for the CDR3: TGCGCCAGCAGCACTAGCGGGAGCTCCTACAATGAGCAGTTCTTC.

Notes on this clone: The germline gene is not matched at one end of the junction; a read error may be the cause. The chain joins TRBV10-3 to TRBJ2-5; perhaps TRBD2 as D (6 bases). CDR3 length: 12 amino acids. CDR1 is ENHRY, CDR2 SYGVKD, per germline. The CDR3 bases are TGTGCCACCAGTGCGGGGTGGGAGACCCAGTACTTC. Its protein product is CATSAGWETQYF.